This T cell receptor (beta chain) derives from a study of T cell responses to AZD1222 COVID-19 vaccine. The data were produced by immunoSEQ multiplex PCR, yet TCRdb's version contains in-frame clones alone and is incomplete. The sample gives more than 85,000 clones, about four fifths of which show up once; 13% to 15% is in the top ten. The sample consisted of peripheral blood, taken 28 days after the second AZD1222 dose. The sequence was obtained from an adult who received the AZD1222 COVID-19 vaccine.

The CDR3 is CASSLSPGYNEQFF. The CDR3 nucleotides are TGCGCCAGCAGCTTGTCTCCTGGGTACAATGAGCAGTTCTTC. The chain employs TRBV5-1 and TRBJ2-1; D not resolved. Germline V gene lookup returns CDR1 SGHRS and CDR2 YFSETQ. V lost 1 base and J lost 4, with 9 bases in between. The CDR3 runs to 14 residues.